This T cell receptor (beta chain) was identified in a study of cytomegalovirus exposure and HLA in healthy donors. General study results and limits: The listing of 150 or so TCR beta chains classed them as cytomegalovirus-associated.

V was clipped by 6 bases and J by 8 bases; unmatched bases: 4. The CDR3 runs 13 residues. From germline, CDR1 is LNHDA and CDR2 SQIVND (reference sequence). This PCR relied on a set of 60 Vbeta primers and 13 Jbeta primers. TCRdb keeps only in-frame clones here, not all; method: immunoSEQ multiplex PCR. This table has roughly 110,000 clones, roughly 73% appearing once. Points on this clone: Its antigen is unknown.

This receptor was taken from a young man in good health and CMV-seronegative. J is TRBJ1-4 and V is TRBV19; 9 bases match TRBD1. The sample comprised PBMCs. This CDR3 reads CASRGQGGEKLFF. DNA for the CDR3: TGTGCCAGTAGGGGACAGGGTGGAGAAAAACTGTTTTTT.